Each of the 26 T cell receptor beta chains below was sequenced from the same sample in a study of graft-versus-host responses after intestinal transplantation. The antigens these receptors bind are not known. The assay was immunoSEQ multiplex PCR, and TCRdb's table has in-frame clones only and misses some. This sample has roughly 110,000 clones, with roughly 86% found just once. Sequencing used unstimulated CD4+ T cells sorted from spleen or lymph node cells, obtained before transplant. The receptors originated from a human donor who was the organ donor for an intestinal transplant.

The V and J genes are TRBV6-5 and TRBJ1-4, with D hard to call. Germline assignment: CDR1 MNHEY and CDR2 SVGAGI. Trimming cost V 4 bases and J 7 bases, with 13 bases left between them. The CDR3 extends over 14 amino acids. The CDR3 nucleotides read TGTGCCAGCAGTTCGAAACTAGGAAGTGAAAAACTGTTTTTT. This translates into CASSSKLGSEKLFF.

The chain combines TRBV28 with TRBJ1-2; no firm D call. This CDR3 is 14 amino acids long. CDR1 and CDR2 from the germline V gene are MDHEN and SYDVKM. The V gene lost 2 bases and the J gene lost 8 bases, with 15 bases spanning the gap. The chain's CDR3 is CASSLGARVGGYTF. In nucleotides, the CDR3 is TGTGCCAGCAGTTTAGGCGCTCGGGTTGGCGGCTACACCTTC.

This chain joins TRBV6-4 and TRBJ2-7; tentatively, D is TRBD1 or TRBD2 (6 bases each). CDR1 and CDR2 (germline): MRHNA, SNTAGT. There are 13 residues in the CDR3. Trimming shortened V by 4 bases and J by 6 bases, and 13 bases separated the two germline ends. The CDR3 coding sequence is TGTGCCAGCAGTGGGGAGGCCAGGGGCGAGCAGTACTTC. It translates to CASSGEARGEQYF.

This clone was seen once. V usage is TRBV5-5 and J usage is TRBJ2-1, with 7 nucleotides matching TRBD2. Trimming at V came to 0 bases and at J to 6 bases, leaving 6 bases not matched to a gene. In germline, CDR1 is SGHKS, CDR2 YYEKEE (reference sequence). This CDR3 is built from 15 residues. The CDR3 protein is CASSLVGLVFNEQFF. The CDR3 nucleotides read TGTGCCAGCAGCTTGGTAGGACTAGTGTTCAATGAGCAGTTCTTC. Variable domain in full (rest from reference TRBV5-5 and TRBJ2-1): DAGVTQSPTHLIKTRGQQVTLRCSPISGHKSVSWYQQVLGQGPQFIFQYYEKEERGRGNFPDRFSARQFPNYSSELNVNALLLGDSALYLCASSLVGLVFNEQFFGPGTRLTVL.

V is TRBV11-2 and J is TRBJ2-7; D perhaps matches TRBD2 (6 bases). Trimming took off 5 bases at V and 0 bases at J, with 20 bases between the two ends. CDR3 size: 17 residues. Germline V gene data show CDR1 as SGHAT and CDR2 as FQNNGV. The CDR3 nucleotides are TGTGCCAGCAGCATAAGGTTCGCGGGACTGGGCTCCTACGAGCAGTACTTC. Its translation is CASSIRFAGLGSYEQYF.

This sequence joins TRBV19 and TRBJ2-4, with TRBD2 matching 9 bases. This CDR3 is built from 17 residues. The J segment lost 0 bases and the V segment lost 5 bases, leaving 8 bases of the junction unmatched. Germline CDR1 reads LNHDA; CDR2 reads SQIVND (reference sequence). CDR3 protein: CASSFRGRVLAKNIQYF. The DNA for the CDR3 is TGTGCCAGTAGTTTTCGCGGGAGGGTCTTAGCCAAAAACATTCAGTACTTC.

This rearrangement joins TRBV11-3 to TRBJ1-2; D is unresolved. With 4 bases removed from V and 4 bases from J, the gap between germline ends came to 10 bases. CDR3 length: 13 residues. From germline, CDR1 is SGHNT and CDR2 YENEEA. The CDR3 region has the DNA TGTGCCAGCAGCTACTCGGAACTCTATGGCTACACCTTC. Its protein product is CASSYSELYGYTF.

This chain connects TRBV5-1 to TRBJ1-6; D is unclear. The V and J ends lost 3 bases and 7 bases respectively, with 11 bases between them. This CDR3 comprises 14 residues. Germline CDR1 is SGHRS and CDR2 is YFSETQ. CDR3 residues: CASSSGEGNSPLHF. CDR3 sequence (DNA): TGCGCCAGCAGCTCCGGGGAAGGGAATTCACCCCTCCACTTT.

The chain recombines TRBV11-3 with TRBJ2-7; 7 bases map to TRBD2. Germline lookup yields CDR1 SGHNT and CDR2 YENEEA. The CDR3 loop spans 16 amino acids. After removal of 1 base from V and 3 bases from J, the junction contained 9 bases not matched to a gene. CDR3 bases: TGTGCCAGCAGCTTAGCGGGGCGGGAGCGCCACTACGAGCAGTACTTC. Protein: CASSLAGRERHYEQYF.

CDR3 sequence reads: CASSTGIRSPLHF. CDR3 DNA sequence: TGTGCCAGCAGTACGGGGATCCGGTCACCCCTCCACTTT. The chain couples TRBV6-5 to TRBJ1-6, with D uncertain. With 5 bases removed from V and 10 bases from J, the gap between germline ends came to 12 bases. Germline CDR1 reads MNHEY; CDR2 reads SVGAGI. CDR3 length: 13 residues.

The CDR3 DNA follows: TGTGCCAGCAGCTTAACCGCGGGAGGGCCGGATTTCTTC. It is translated as CASSLTAGGPDFF. This sequence joins TRBV7-2 and TRBJ2-1; 9 bases fit TRBD2. The V segment lost 2 bases and the J segment 16 bases; nucleotides outside the gene matches: 9. Per germline, CDR1 SGHTA and CDR2 FQGNSA. The CDR3 extends over 13 amino acids.

The chain combines TRBV10-3 with TRBJ2-1; 14 bases align to TRBD2. This CDR3 is 16 amino acids long. With 2 bases clipped from V and 5 bases from J, the junction kept 2 bases outside the gene matches. Germline CDR1 ENHRY, CDR2 SYGVKD. The CDR3 spells CAISEPGLAGDNEQFF. DNA of the CDR3: TGTGCCATCAGTGAGCCGGGACTAGCGGGAGACAATGAGCAGTTCTTC.

The rearrangement links TRBV10-2 to TRBJ1-1; D is ambiguous. CDR3 size: 14 residues. CDR1 and CDR2 (germline): WSHSY, SAAADI. Trimming left V 3 bases short and J 1 base short, with 9 bases between. CDR3 in DNA: TGCGCCAGCAGTGATAGGCAGGCGAACACTGAAGCTTTCTTT. Protein: CASSDRQANTEAFF.

This clone was counted only a few times. The rearrangement uses TRBV9 and TRBJ2-2, with D unresolved. The CDR3 runs 13 residues. Germline V CDR1 and CDR2: SGDLS, YYNGEE. V lost 0 bases, J lost 3 bases, and 3 bases lay in between. The CDR3 is CASSVGHTGELFF. In DNA form, the CDR3 reads TGTGCCAGCAGCGTAGGGCACACCGGGGAGCTGTTTTTT.

This clone was observed a handful of times. CDR3 amino acids: CASSLAGADTQYF. The CDR3 DNA reads as TGTGCCAGCAGCTTAGCGGGAGCAGATACGCAGTATTTT. The V and J genes are TRBV11-1 and TRBJ2-3, with D possibly matching TRBD2 (5 bases). The CDR3 length is 13 residues. The germline CDR1 and CDR2 sequences are SGHAT and FQDESV (reference sequence). With 0 bases removed from V and 4 bases from J, the gap between germline ends came to 5 bases.

This chain connects TRBV5-6 to TRBJ1-6; D ambiguous. The CDR3 is made up of 17 amino acids. V was shortened by 1 base and J by 3 bases, with 14 bases between the two germline ends. Germline V CDR1 and CDR2: SGHDT, YYEEEE. The CDR3: CASSLWGTTFYNSPLHF. The DNA for the CDR3 is TGTGCCAGCAGCTTGTGGGGAACAACCTTCTATAATTCACCCCTCCACTTT. Filled out from reference TRBV5-6 and TRBJ1-6, the complete variable domain reads DAGVTQSPTHLIKTRGQQVTLRCSPKSGHDTVSWYQQALGQGPQFIFQYYEEEERQRGNFPDRFSGHQFPNYSSELNVNALLLGDSALYLCASSLWGTTFYNSPLHFGNGTRLTVT.

About this clone itself: This sample includes further DNA sequences coding for the same CDR3. The rearrangement uses TRBV5-1 and TRBJ1-1; D is uncertain. The CDR3 covers 14 residues. Deletions cut 0 bases from V and 0 bases from J, with 6 bases between. In germline, CDR1 is SGHRS, CDR2 YFSETQ. In nucleotides, the CDR3 is TGCGCCAGCAGCTTGGTGGGTGTGAACACTGAAGCTTTCTTT. It encodes CASSLVGVNTEAFF.

The chain has TRBV27 and TRBJ1-6; D is unresolved. CDR1 is MNHEY, CDR2 SMNVEV, per germline (reference sequence). The CDR3 loop spans 17 amino acids. Between the trimmed V and J ends, which lost 5 bases and 6 bases, there was a span of 20 bases. CDR3 sequence (DNA): TGTGCCAGCAGTCCAGTCGTGTCTCCTGTTTTTAATTCACCCCTCCACTTT. Protein: CASSPVVSPVFNSPLHF.

The chain recombines TRBV5-1 with TRBJ2-1; 12 bases line up with TRBD2. J lost 9 bases, V lost 6 bases, and 10 bases had no gene match. The CDR3 consists of 15 residues. CDR1 is SGHRS, CDR2 YFSETQ, per germline. CDR3 in amino acids: CASTETSGSVSEQFF. The CDR3 nucleotides read TGCGCCAGCACCGAGACTAGCGGGAGCGTTAGTGAGCAGTTCTTC. Full variable domain (remainder filled in from reference TRBV5-1 and TRBJ2-1): KAGVTQTPRYLIKTRGQQVTLSCSPISGHRSVSWYQQTPGQGLQFLFEYFSETQRNKGNFPGRFSGRQFSNSRSEMNVSTLELGDSALYLCASTETSGSVSEQFFGPGTRLTVL.

The genes are TRBV5-1 and TRBJ2-2; D perhaps matches TRBD2 (6 bases). This CDR3 has 17 amino acids. The germline V and J ends were trimmed by 3 bases and 6 bases, with 21 bases remaining between them. Germline CDR1 is SGHRS and CDR2 is YFSETQ. The CDR3 is CASSSGTLPRVSGELFF. CDR3 nucleotides: TGCGCCAGCAGCTCGGGGACTCTTCCGAGGGTTTCCGGGGAGCTGTTTTTT.

The chain joins TRBV5-1 to TRBJ2-2, with D perhaps matching TRBD1 or TRBD2 (5 bases each). Trimming took 4 bases from V and 7 from J, leaving 23 bases between them. CDR3 length equals 17 residues. Germline CDR1 is SGHRS and CDR2 is YFSETQ. CDR3 sequence reads: CASSLRAPGTVGGELFF. DNA for the CDR3: TGCGCCAGCAGCCTCCGCGCCCCAGGGACGGTGGGCGGGGAGCTGTTTTTT.

The chain employs TRBV30 and TRBJ2-1; TRBD2 matches at 14 bases. This CDR3 contains 11 residues. Trimming took 6 bases from V and 13 from J; bases not matched to a gene: 2. Germline lookup yields CDR1 GTSNPN and CDR2 SVGIG (reference sequence). The CDR3 reads CACGTSGRQFF. The CDR3 bases are TGTGCCTGTGGGACTAGCGGGAGACAGTTCTTC.

The chain links TRBV5-4 to TRBJ2-5; 7 bases agree with TRBD1. The CDR3 has 13 amino acids. V dropped 5 bases and J dropped 4; count of bases not matched to a gene: 5. Germline V gene sequence: CDR1 SGHNT, CDR2 YYREEE (reference sequence). CDR3 nucleotide sequence: TGTGCCAGCAGTGTGACAGGGTCAGAGACCCAGTACTTC. The encoded protein is CASSVTGSETQYF.

The genes are TRBV11-3 and TRBJ2-1; no clear D. CDR3 size: 14 residues. Germline CDR1 SGHNT, CDR2 YENEEA. The V end lost 5 bases, the J end lost 3 bases, and 11 bases lay between the germline ends. The CDR3: CASSHGPNYNEQFF. CDR3 nucleotides: TGTGCCAGCAGCCATGGGCCCAACTACAATGAGCAGTTCTTC.

This chain joins TRBV5-3 and TRBJ2-5; TRBD2 matches 14 bases. TRBV5-3 is an ORF; its function is uncertain. J lost 5 bases, V lost 5 bases, and 14 bases had no gene match. The CDR3 totals 18 residues. CDR3 nucleotides: TGTGCCAGAAGTTTCCCTCGGACTAGCGGGAGGCGCAGTGAGACCCAGTACTTC. Its protein product is CARSFPRTSGRRSETQYF.

At least ten counts were recorded for this clone. The V call is TRBV6-5, the J call TRBJ1-1, with a possible D match to TRBD1 (6 bases). Germline V lookup: CDR1 MNHEY, CDR2 SVGAGI. With 6 bases removed from V and 0 bases from J, the gap between germline ends came to 14 bases. The CDR3 runs to 15 residues. The CDR3 DNA reads as TGTGCCAGCAGATTCGGACAGATAATGAACACTGAAGCTTTCTTT. Translated, it gives CASRFGQIMNTEAFF.